This T cell receptor (beta chain) is from a study of cytomegalovirus exposure and HLA in healthy donors. In the PCR, 60 Vbeta and 13 Jbeta primers were used. Clones were sequenced by immunoSEQ multiplex PCR, and TCRdb holds only the in-frame ones, with some missing. The sample lists around 150,000 clones, over 70% occurring once. Germline CDR1 and CDR2: MNHEY and SVGAGI. The CDR3 consists of 15 residues. V dropped 7 bases and J dropped 7; count of bases not matched to a gene: 12. The TCR originated in a man between 40 and 49 years old in good health and CMV-seronegative. The sample taken for sequencing was PBMCs. The V call is TRBV6-5, the J call TRBJ1-4; 7 bases are shared with TRBD1. Here the CDR3 reads CASKETTGTSEKLFF. For the CDR3, the DNA is TGTGCCAGCAAAGAAACGACAGGGACGAGTGAAAAACTGTTTTTT.